This TCR beta chain was sequenced for a study of cytomegalovirus exposure and HLA in healthy donors. This CDR3 contains 13 residues. V was trimmed by 7 bases and J by 1 base, leaving 11 bases between them. CDR1 SNHLY and CDR2 FYNNEI come from the germline V gene. Here immunoSEQ multiplex PCR was the method, and the copy in TCRdb shows in-frame clones only, minus some. The sample lists approximately 150,000 clones, around 87% occurring once. This TCR was sampled from a man aged 18 to 29 in good health and CMV-seropositive. The chain couples TRBV2 to TRBJ2-7; D might be TRBD2 (5 bases). Source material: PBMCs. CDR3: CASKGSGSYEQYF. CDR3 DNA: TGTGCCAGCAAGGGCAGCGGATCCTACGAGCAGTACTTC.